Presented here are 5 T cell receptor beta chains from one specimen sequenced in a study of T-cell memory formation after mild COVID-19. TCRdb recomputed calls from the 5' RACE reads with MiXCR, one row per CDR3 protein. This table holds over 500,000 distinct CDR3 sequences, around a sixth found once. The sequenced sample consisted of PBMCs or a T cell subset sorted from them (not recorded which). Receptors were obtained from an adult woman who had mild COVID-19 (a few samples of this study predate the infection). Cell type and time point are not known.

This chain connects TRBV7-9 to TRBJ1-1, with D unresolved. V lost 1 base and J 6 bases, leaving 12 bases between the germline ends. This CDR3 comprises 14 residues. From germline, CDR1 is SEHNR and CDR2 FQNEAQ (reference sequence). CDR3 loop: CASSLGVQVPEAFF. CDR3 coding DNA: TGTGCCAGCAGCTTAGGCGTTCAGGTGCCTGAAGCTTTCTTT.

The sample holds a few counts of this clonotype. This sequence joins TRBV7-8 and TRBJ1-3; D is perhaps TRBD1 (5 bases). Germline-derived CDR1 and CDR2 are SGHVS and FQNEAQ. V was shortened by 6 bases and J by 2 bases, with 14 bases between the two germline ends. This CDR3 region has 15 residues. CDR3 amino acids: CASSEILGPGNTIYF. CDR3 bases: TGTGCCAGCAGTGAAATCCTGGGGCCTGGAAACACCATATATTTT. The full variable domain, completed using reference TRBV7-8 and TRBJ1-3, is GAGVSQSPRYKVAKRGQDVALRCDPISGHVSLFWYQQALGQGPEFLTYFQNEAQLDKSGLPSDRFFAERPEGSVSTLKIQRTQQEDSAVYLCASSEILGPGNTIYFGEGSWLTVV.

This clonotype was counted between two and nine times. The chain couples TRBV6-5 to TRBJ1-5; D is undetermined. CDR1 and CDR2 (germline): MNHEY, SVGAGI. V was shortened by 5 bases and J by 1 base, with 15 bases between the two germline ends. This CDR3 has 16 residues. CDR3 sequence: CASSPKRRISNQPQHF. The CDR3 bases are TGTGCCAGCAGTCCAAAGAGGAGGATAAGCAATCAGCCCCAGCATTTT.

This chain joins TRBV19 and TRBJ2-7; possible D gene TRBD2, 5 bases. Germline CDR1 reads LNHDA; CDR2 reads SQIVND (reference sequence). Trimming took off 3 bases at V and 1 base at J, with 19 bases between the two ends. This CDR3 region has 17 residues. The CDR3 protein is CASSITFEGVLSYEQYF. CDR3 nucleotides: TGTGCCAGTAGTATCACATTTGAGGGCGTATTATCCTACGAGCAGTACTTC.

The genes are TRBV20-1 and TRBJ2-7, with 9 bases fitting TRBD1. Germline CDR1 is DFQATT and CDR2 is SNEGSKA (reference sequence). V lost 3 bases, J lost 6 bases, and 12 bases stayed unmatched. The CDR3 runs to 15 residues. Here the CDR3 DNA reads TGCAGTGCTAGGGGACCGGGACAGGGCTTGGCCGAGCAGTACTTC. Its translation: CSARGPGQGLAEQYF.